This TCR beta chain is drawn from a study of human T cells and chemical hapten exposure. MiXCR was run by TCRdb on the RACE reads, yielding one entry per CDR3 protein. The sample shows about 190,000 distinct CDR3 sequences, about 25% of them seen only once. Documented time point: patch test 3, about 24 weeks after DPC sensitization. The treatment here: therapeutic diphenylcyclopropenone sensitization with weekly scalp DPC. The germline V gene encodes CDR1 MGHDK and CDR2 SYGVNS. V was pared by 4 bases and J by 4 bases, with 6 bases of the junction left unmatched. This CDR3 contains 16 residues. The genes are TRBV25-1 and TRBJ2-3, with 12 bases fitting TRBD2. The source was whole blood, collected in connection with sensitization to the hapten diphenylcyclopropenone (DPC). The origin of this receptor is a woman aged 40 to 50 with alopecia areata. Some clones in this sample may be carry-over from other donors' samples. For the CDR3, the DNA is TGTGCCAGCAGTGTGCTAGCGGGAGGGCCGCCAGATACGCAGTATTTT. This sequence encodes CASSVLAGGPPDTQYF.